Presented here are 25 T cell receptor beta chains from one specimen sequenced in a study of regulatory T cells in long-lasting Graves disease. The time point was: newly diagnosed GD, antithyroid drugs for less than 3 months. RNA from PBMCs was the source of the TCR library. iRepertoire HTBI primers and Arm-PCR of CDR3 regions built TCR beta libraries. TCRdb re-derived calls from the multiplex PCR reads in MiXCR, one entry per CDR3 protein. The sample comprises 410,000 or so distinct CDR3 sequences, about 16% of which are singletons, and roughly 17% rests with the top ten. These data were likewise used in another study, on T cells in Graves' hyperthyroidism and ophthalmopathy.

Sequenced here: peripheral blood mononuclear cells (PBMCs), sampled at new diagnosis, from a patient treated with antithyroid drugs. All receptors come from a woman younger than 45 with Graves disease.

This clonotype appeared many times. The CDR3 end shows no conserved phenylalanine or tryptophan, and so a read error is likely. It is unclear where the CDR3 begins or ends on the DNA, so no DNA is shown, and the CDR3 is as TCRdb lists it. The chain links TRBV28 to TRBJ1-2. Germline-derived CDR1 and CDR2 are MDHEN and SYDVKM. The CDR3 length is 9 residues, termini included. The CDR3 loop is CASSSDPSE.

Many counts were recorded for this clonotype. The genes are TRBV20-1 and TRBJ2-7; D unresolved. The CDR3 has 14 residues. V lost 3 bases and J 5 bases, leaving 17 bases between the germline ends. In germline, CDR1 is DFQATT, CDR2 SNEGSKA (reference sequence). The CDR3 DNA reads as TGCAGTGCTAGTGAGACTGGTGGGTACAACGAGCAGTACTTC. Protein sequence: CSASETGGYNEQYF.

This clonotype came up many times. CDR3 amino acids: CASSVYDSLANYGYTF. For the CDR3, the DNA is TGTGCCAGCAGCGTATATGACAGCCTAGCTAACTATGGCTACACCTTC. V usage is TRBV9 and J usage is TRBJ1-2; TRBD1 might be the D (5 bases). The CDR3 is made up of 16 amino acids. Trimming removed 1 base at V and 0 bases at J, with 13 bases between. Germline V CDR1 and CDR2: SGDLS, YYNGEE.

V usage is TRBV3-1 and J usage is TRBJ2-2, with 10 bases aligning to TRBD2. Germline lookup yields CDR1 LGHDT and CDR2 YNNKEL (reference sequence). The V segment lost 1 base and the J segment 5 bases; nucleotides outside the gene matches: 7. The CDR3 loop spans 17 amino acids. CDR3 bases: TGTGCCAGCAGCCAAGCCCTAGCGGGAGTGTTTACCGGGGAGCTGTTTTTT. It yields the protein CASSQALAGVFTGELFF.

The V gene is TRBV7-2, the J gene TRBJ1-5, with TRBD1 matching over 10 bases. Germline CDR1 reads SGHTA; CDR2 reads FQGNSA. V was clipped by 5 bases and J by 5 bases; unmatched bases: 6. The CDR3 totals 15 residues. The CDR3 reads CASSRWDRGYQPQHF. CDR3 coding DNA: TGTGCCAGCAGCCGTTGGGACAGGGGCTATCAGCCCCAGCATTTT.

This clonotype was detected a few times. The genes are TRBV28 and TRBJ2-3; tentative D call: TRBD1 (6 bases). The CDR3 loop spans 15 amino acids. Germline CDR1 reads MDHEN; CDR2 reads SYDVKM. The V end was cut by 7 bases, the J end by 1 base, with 15 bases between. The CDR3 region has the DNA TGTGCCAGCATCCAGATGACAGGAGGCACAGATACGCAGTATTTT. Encoded protein: CASIQMTGGTDTQYF.

This clonotype was counted ten times or more. V is TRBV4-1 and J is TRBJ1-1; D remains unclear. The CDR3 is made up of 15 amino acids. The germline V gene has CDR1 MGHRA and CDR2 YSYEKL. V lost 3 bases and J 1 base, leaving 12 bases between the germline ends. The chain's CDR3 is CASSHGGIANTEAFF. In nucleotides, the CDR3 is TGCGCCAGCAGCCACGGAGGAATTGCGAACACTGAAGCTTTCTTT.

This clonotype was detected only a few times. The chain joins TRBV7-8 to TRBJ2-1, with D hard to call. This CDR3 has 14 residues. Trimming removed 4 bases from V and 3 bases from J, with 10 bases in between. Germline CDR1 is SGHVS and CDR2 is FQNEAQ. CDR3 protein: CASSSRVGYNEQFF. CDR3 sequence (DNA): TGTGCCAGCAGCTCAAGAGTAGGCTACAATGAGCAGTTCTTC.

This clonotype has just a few counts. V gene TRBV6-1 combines with J gene TRBJ1-2; a possible D gene is TRBD1 (5 bases). Trimming cost V 6 bases and J 2 bases, with 13 bases left between them. Germline V CDR1 and CDR2: MNHNS, SASEGT. The CDR3 length is 14 residues. The CDR3 coding sequence is TGTGCCAGCAGCTTCGGACACCCGAACTATGGCTACACCTTC. Its protein is CASSFGHPNYGYTF.

The table lists this clonotype with many counts. The chain couples TRBV12-3 or TRBV12-4 to TRBJ1-2, with TRBD1 as a possible D gene (5 bases). V lost 10 bases and J 7 bases, leaving 25 bases between the germline ends. This CDR3 is 15 amino acids long. The CDR3 protein is CATTTFRDRTSGYTF. DNA for the CDR3: TGTGCCACCACAACCTTCCGGGACCGCACTTCTGGCTACACCTTC.

Ten or more counts support this clonotype. The chain's CDR3 is CASSSTGYPEAFF. In DNA form, the CDR3 reads TGTGCCAGCAGTTCTACAGGGTATCCTGAAGCTTTCTTT. This chain uses TRBV7-3 with TRBJ1-1; possible D gene TRBD1, 6 bases. The CDR3 runs 13 residues. CDR1 is SGHTA, CDR2 FQGTGA, per germline. V shed 6 bases and J shed 6 bases, with 14 bases lying between them.

With regard to this clonotype: This may stem from a read error, because a much larger clone lies one nucleotide away. The V call is TRBV7-9, the J call TRBJ2-7; no firm D call. CDR1 and CDR2 from the germline V gene are SEHNR and FQNEAQ (reference sequence). The CDR3 extends over 14 amino acids. The CDR3 sequence: CASSPQDWFYERYF. The DNA for the CDR3 is TGTGCCAGCAGCCCTCAAGACTGGTTCTACGAGCGGTACTTC.

This clonotype occurred many times. This chain joins TRBV11-2 and TRBJ1-5; a weak D match, TRBD1 (6 bases). The CDR3 length is 15 residues. Germline CDR1 SGHAT, CDR2 FQNNGV. The ends were cut back, 5 bases at V and 2 bases at J, with 13 bases in the middle. Written as DNA, the CDR3 is TGTGCCAGCAGCCATACCCAGGGGCGCAATCAGCCCCAGCATTTT. Translated: CASSHTQGRNQPQHF.

This clonotype was seen repeatedly, ten times or more. The chain employs TRBV10-3 and TRBJ1-1, with D possibly TRBD1 on 5 matching bases. Trimming removed 2 bases at V and 3 bases at J, with 16 bases between. CDR1 is ENHRY, CDR2 SYGVKD, per germline. The CDR3 extends over 16 amino acids. The CDR3, as DNA: TGTGCCATCAGTGAGGCCACAGGAGCGCCTGACACTGAAGCTTTCTTT. This gives the protein CAISEATGAPDTEAFF.

This clonotype was detected many times. The J gene is TRBJ2-7, the V gene TRBV3-1, with 9 bases that match TRBD2. The CDR3 has 15 amino acids. Trimming cost V 1 base and J 1 base; bases outside gene matches: 2. The germline V gene encodes CDR1 LGHDT and CDR2 YNNKEL (reference sequence). The CDR3 sequence is CASSQVTSGSYEQYF. DNA for the CDR3: TGTGCCAGCAGCCAAGTGACTAGCGGATCCTACGAGCAGTACTTC.

This clonotype was seen more than once but under ten times. V and J are TRBV25-1 and TRBJ2-3; D gene uncertain. Germline lookup yields CDR1 MGHDK and CDR2 SYGVNS. Trimming removed 2 bases from V and 4 bases from J, with 7 bases in between. This CDR3 contains 13 residues. The CDR3 region has the DNA TGTGCCAGCAGTGAAAGTTGGTCAGATACGCAGTATTTT. Protein product: CASSESWSDTQYF.

This clonotype appeared a few times. The chain is built from TRBV20-1 and TRBJ2-7; the match to TRBD2 covers 7 bases. This CDR3 spans 13 amino acids. Germline V gene sequence: CDR1 DFQATT, CDR2 SNEGSKA (reference sequence). Trimming took 5 bases from V and 1 from J; bases not matched to a gene: 5. As DNA, the CDR3 is TGCAGTGCTCCTAGCGGAATTTCCTACGAGCAGTACTTC. Translated: CSAPSGISYEQYF.

This clonotype came up many times. The CDR3 region has the DNA TGCGCCAGCAGCTTTTCCCCTACCGAGGAGCAGTACTTC. This codes for CASSFSPTEEQYF. The chain recombines TRBV5-1 with TRBJ2-7; D is unresolved. Trimming cost V 2 bases and J 7 bases, with 13 bases left between them. The CDR3 has 13 amino acids. Looked up from germline, CDR1 is SGHRS and CDR2 is YFSETQ.

With respect to this clonotype: A read error is possible here, since a much larger clone lies one base away. The conserved final phenylalanine or tryptophan is absent from the CDR3, which likely points to a read error. The CDR3 sequence: CSAPPSGGGYNEQFC. The CDR3, as DNA: TGCAGTGCCCCTCCATCGGGAGGGGGTTACAATGAGCAGTTCTGC. The chain has TRBV20-1 and TRBJ2-1, with TRBD2 matching over 8 bases. With V trimmed by 6 bases and J by 4 bases, 11 bases remained unmatched. The CDR3 has 15 residues. Germline V lookup: CDR1 DFQATT, CDR2 SNEGSKA (reference sequence).

In its sample, this clonotype was seen many times. The chain recombines TRBV2 with TRBJ2-4, with a tentative D call TRBD1 (6 bases). This CDR3 contains 13 residues. The germline CDR1 and CDR2 sequences are SNHLY and FYNNEI. With 7 bases removed from V and 1 base from J, the gap between germline ends came to 8 bases. In DNA form, the CDR3 reads TGTGCCAGCAACAGGGCGGCCAAAAACATTCAGTACTTC. Encoded protein: CASNRAAKNIQYF.

This clonotype was seen repeatedly, ten times or more. CDR3 region: CSARDRRQGRETQYF. In DNA form, the CDR3 reads TGCAGTGCTAGAGATAGGAGGCAGGGCAGAGAGACCCAGTACTTC. The chain links TRBV20-1 to TRBJ2-5; possibly TRBD1 or TRBD2 for D (5 bases each). Trimming cost V 0 bases and J 4 bases, with 15 bases left between them. CDR1 and CDR2 (germline): DFQATT, SNEGSKA (reference sequence). This CDR3 is built from 15 residues.

This clonotype was detected ten times or more. Written as DNA, the CDR3 is TGTGCCAGCAGCTTAGGGGACAAGGGGGTTAGGTCTGAGACCCAGTACTTC. It yields the protein CASSLGDKGVRSETQYF. The rearrangement uses TRBV11-2 and TRBJ2-5, with D maybe TRBD1 (6 bases). CDR3 size: 17 residues. Germline loops: CDR1 SGHAT, CDR2 FQNNGV. The V and J ends lost 1 base and 5 bases respectively, with 20 bases between them.

This clonotype was detected many times. The chain joins TRBV12-3 or TRBV12-4 to TRBJ2-5, with 8 bases identical to TRBD2. V lost 8 bases and J lost 7; bases outside the gene matches: 9. The length of the CDR3 is 13 residues. CDR3 protein: CASDAGGTRTQYF. CDR3 sequence (DNA): TGTGCCAGCGATGCGGGGGGTACCCGGACCCAGTACTTC.

This clonotype appeared many times. The V gene is TRBV24-1, the J gene TRBJ1-1; 7 bases are a match to TRBD1. The germline gives CDR1 KGHDR, CDR2 SFDVKD. V trimming: 7 bases; J trimming: 4 bases; junction bases outside the gene matches: 5. The CDR3 has 13 residues. CDR3: CATRGDRVTEAFF. In DNA form, the CDR3 reads TGTGCCACCAGAGGAGACAGGGTCACTGAAGCTTTCTTT.

This clonotype has at least ten counts. The chain links TRBV7-2 to TRBJ2-1; 10 nucleotides align to TRBD2. J lost 6 bases, V lost 3 bases, and 8 bases had no gene match. From germline, CDR1 is SGHTA and CDR2 FQGNSA. CDR3 length: 16 residues. CDR3 sequence reads: CASSFYSGRKSNEQFF. The CDR3 DNA is TGTGCCAGCAGCTTCTATAGCGGGAGGAAATCCAATGAGCAGTTCTTC.